The rows below give T cell receptor beta chains drawn from one sample of a study of shared clonotypes between healthy human individuals. Profiled with immunoSEQ multiplex PCR; TCRdb holds only in-frame clones, not every one. This table has about 490,000 clones, less than 80% appearing once. The sequencing sample was made of PBMCs. These receptors were collected from a woman between 40 and 50 years old in good health. Some clones in this sample may be carry-over from other donors' samples. Both conserved end residues are part of each CDR3. D genes are given only for firm matches. Not every row has a clone size; where given, it reads once, few, many or a size class.

CASSYSAELAGNEQFF | TGTGCCAGCAGTTACTCTGCGGAACTAGCTGGCAATGAGCAGTTCTTC | TRBJ2-1 | few | TRBV6-5 | NA
CASSWARRDLIGELFF | TGTGCCAGCAGCTGGGCGCGTCGGGACCTTATCGGGGAGCTGTTTTTT | TRBJ2-2 | NA | TRBV7-2 | NA
CASSQDLRTGGDYGYTF | TGCGCCAGCAGCCAAGATCTAAGGACAGGGGGCGACTATGGCTACACCTTC | TRBJ1-2 | NA | TRBV4-3 | TRBD1
CASSPGQGRAYEQYF | TGTGCCAGCAGTCCGGGACAGGGGCGGGCCTACGAGCAGTACTTC | TRBJ2-7 | NA | TRBV27 | TRBD1
CASSQESGQGFMEQYF | TGTGCCAGCAGCCAAGAATCGGGACAGGGGTTCATGGAGCAGTACTTC | TRBJ2-7 | NA | TRBV9 | TRBD1
CASSNTGLHYGYTF | TGCGCCAGCAGCAACACAGGGCTTCACTATGGCTACACCTTC | TRBJ1-2 | few | TRBV4-3 | NA
CASSLDGPSTGELFF | TGCGCCAGCAGCTTGGACGGCCCCAGCACCGGGGAGCTGTTTTTT | TRBJ2-2 | NA | TRBV5-1 | NA
CASSEEASGNNEQFF | TGTGCCAGCAGTGAAGAGGCTAGCGGGAACAATGAGCAGTTCTTC | TRBJ2-1 | NA | TRBV2 | TRBD2
CASSPGGAGFNGYTF | TGTGCCAGCTCACCGGGCGGGGCAGGGTTCAATGGCTACACCTTC | TRBJ1-2 | NA | TRBV18 | NA
CASSVAPDTVYEQYF | TGTGCCAGCAGCGTAGCCCCGGACACGGTATACGAGCAGTACTTC | TRBJ2-7 | NA | TRBV9 | NA
CASSLRTTGELFF | TGTGCCAGCAGCTTAAGGACAACCGGGGAGCTGTTTTTT | TRBJ2-2 | NA | TRBV5-4 | NA
CASSLARPGISGANVLTF | TGTGCCAGCAGCTTAGCGCGCCCAGGAATCTCTGGGGCCAACGTCCTGACTTTC | TRBJ2-6 | NA | TRBV7-2 | NA
CASSPKPGLAGNTGELFF | TGTGCCAGCAGCCCAAAGCCCGGACTAGCGGGAAACACCGGGGAGCTGTTTTTT | TRBJ2-2 | NA | TRBV7-9 | TRBD2
CASSPPSGGTDTQYF | TGTGCCAGCAGTCCACCCTCTGGGGGCACAGATACGCAGTATTTT | TRBJ2-3 | NA | TRBV28 | NA
CASSDFVEGKQFF | TGTGCCAGCAGTGATTTTGTCGAGGGTAAGCAGTTCTTC | TRBJ2-1 | NA | TRBV2 | NA
CASSSWTGKSSGANVLTF | TGTGCCAGCAGCTCGTGGACAGGGAAAAGCTCTGGGGCCAACGTCCTGACTTTC | TRBJ2-6 | NA | TRBV11-3 | TRBD1